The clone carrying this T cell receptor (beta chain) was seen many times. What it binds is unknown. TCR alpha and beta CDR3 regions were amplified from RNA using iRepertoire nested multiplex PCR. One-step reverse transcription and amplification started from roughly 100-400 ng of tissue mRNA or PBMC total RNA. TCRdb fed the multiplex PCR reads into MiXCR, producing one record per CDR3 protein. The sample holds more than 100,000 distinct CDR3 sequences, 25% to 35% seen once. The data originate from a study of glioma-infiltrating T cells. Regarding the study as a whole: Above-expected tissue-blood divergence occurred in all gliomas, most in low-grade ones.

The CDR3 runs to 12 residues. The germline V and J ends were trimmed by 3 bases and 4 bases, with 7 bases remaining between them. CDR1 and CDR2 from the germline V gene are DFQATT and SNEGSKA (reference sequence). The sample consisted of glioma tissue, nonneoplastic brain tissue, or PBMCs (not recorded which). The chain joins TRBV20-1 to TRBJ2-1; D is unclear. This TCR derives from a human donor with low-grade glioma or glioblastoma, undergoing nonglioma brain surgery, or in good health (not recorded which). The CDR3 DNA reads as TGCAGTGCTAGCTTGTCGTACAATGAGCAGTTCTTC. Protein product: CSASLSYNEQFF.